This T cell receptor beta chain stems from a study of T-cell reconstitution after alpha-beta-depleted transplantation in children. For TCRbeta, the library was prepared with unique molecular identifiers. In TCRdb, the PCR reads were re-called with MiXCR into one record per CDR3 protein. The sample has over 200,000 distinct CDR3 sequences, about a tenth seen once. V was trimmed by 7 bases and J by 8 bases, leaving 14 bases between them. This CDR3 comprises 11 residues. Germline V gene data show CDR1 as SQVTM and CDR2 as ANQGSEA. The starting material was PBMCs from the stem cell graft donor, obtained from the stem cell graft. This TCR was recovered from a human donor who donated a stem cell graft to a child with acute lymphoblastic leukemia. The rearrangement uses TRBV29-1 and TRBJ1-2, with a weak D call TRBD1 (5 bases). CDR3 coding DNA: TGCAGCGATACAGGAGCCAAAGGCTACACCTTC. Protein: CSDTGAKGYTF. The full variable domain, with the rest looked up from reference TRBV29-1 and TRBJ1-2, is SAVISQKPSRDICQRGTSLTIQCQVDSQVTMMFWYRQQPGQSLTLIATANQGSEATYESGFVIDKFPISRPNLTFSTLTVSNMSPEDSSIYLCSDTGAKGYTFGSGTRLTVV.